Following are 18 T cell receptor beta chains from one sample sequenced in a study of blood T cell repertoires in COVID-19. TCRdb's table, derived via immunoSEQ multiplex PCR, lists solely in-frame clones and lacks some. The repertoire holds more than 150,000 clones, 94% seen once, with roughly 0.76% in the top ten. The sample taken for sequencing was peripheral blood. The receptors here all came from a man aged 25-45 years with COVID-19, enrolled during active disease.

V and J are TRBV9 and TRBJ2-1; 7 bases align to TRBD2. Germline V gene lookup returns CDR1 SGDLS and CDR2 YYNGEE. The ends lost 0 bases at V and 7 bases at J; junction bases unmatched: 4. This CDR3 has 14 amino acids. The CDR3 region is CASSVAGGENEQFF. CDR3 DNA sequence: TGTGCCAGCAGCGTAGCTGGGGGGGAGAATGAGCAGTTCTTC. The variable domain in full, with the rest retrieved from reference TRBV9 and TRBJ2-1, is DSGVTQTPKHLITATGQRVTLRCSPRSGDLSVYWYQQSLDQGLQFLIQYYNGEERAKGNILERFSAQQFPDLHSELNLSSLELGDSALYFCASSVAGGENEQFFGPGTRLTVL.

V gene TRBV4-1 combines with J gene TRBJ1-1, with TRBD1 as a possible D gene (6 bases). Germline CDR1 MGHRA, CDR2 YSYEKL. CDR3 length: 17 amino acids. V was shortened by 4 bases and J by 4 bases, with 22 bases between the two germline ends. CDR3 nucleotide sequence: TGCGCCAGCAGCCCCCCACGGGGGGCGCGGGGGGCCACTGAAGCTTTCTTT. Protein sequence: CASSPPRGARGATEAFF.

This clone has just one count. The chain carries TRBV13 and TRBJ1-3, with D possibly TRBD1 on 6 matching bases. The germline V and J ends were trimmed by 3 bases and 8 bases, with 17 bases remaining between them. The CDR3 runs 15 residues. Germline CDR1 PRHDT, CDR2 FYEKMQ (reference sequence). The CDR3 region is CASSFGGALWDTIYF. The CDR3 DNA reads TGTGCCAGCAGCTTCGGGGGGGCGCTCTGGGACACCATATATTTT.

The chain links TRBV24-1 to TRBJ1-2; no reliable D call. From germline, CDR1 is KGHDR and CDR2 SFDVKD. The CDR3 is made up of 13 amino acids. Trimming removed 4 bases from V and 2 bases from J, with 7 bases in between. The CDR3 here is CATSENRNYGYTF. The CDR3 DNA is TGTGCCACCAGTGAGAACAGAAACTATGGCTACACCTTC.

J is TRBJ1-1 and V is TRBV19; 7 positions match TRBD1. CDR3 size: 14 residues. Trimming removed 3 bases from V and 0 bases from J; junction bases left unmatched: 1. CDR1 is LNHDA and CDR2 is SQIVND in the germline V gene (reference sequence). Here the CDR3 reads CASSIQGVNTEAFF. In nucleotides, the CDR3 is TGTGCCAGTAGTATTCAGGGGGTGAACACTGAAGCTTTCTTT.

The V call is TRBV9, the J call TRBJ2-1; 10 bases agree with TRBD1. In germline, CDR1 is SGDLS, CDR2 YYNGEE. This CDR3 is built from 16 residues. V was pared by 0 bases and J by 7 bases, with 7 bases of the junction left unmatched. Here the CDR3 DNA reads TGTGCCAGCAGCGTAGCGGGGAGGACAGGGGGGAATGAGCAGTTCTTC. It codes for CASSVAGRTGGNEQFF.

J is TRBJ2-1 and V is TRBV11-3; 10 nucleotides line up with TRBD2. V trimming: 0 bases; J trimming: 7 bases; junction bases outside the gene matches: 9. The germline CDR1 and CDR2 sequences are SGHNT and YENEEA. This CDR3 comprises 17 residues. The CDR3 nucleotides read TGTGCCAGCAGCTTAGATCGGGGGCTAGCGGGGGCTAATGAGCAGTTCTTC. It yields the protein CASSLDRGLAGANEQFF.

This chain joins TRBV18 and TRBJ2-7; 7 positions match TRBD2. This CDR3 is built from 13 residues. V lost 8 bases, J lost 4 bases, and 8 bases stayed unmatched. Germline CDR1 reads KGHSH; CDR2 reads LQKENI. The CDR3 sequence is CASARTSSYEQYF. CDR3 DNA sequence: TGTGCCAGCGCTAGGACTAGTTCGTACGAGCAGTACTTC.

V is TRBV7-2 and J is TRBJ1-5; D possibly corresponds to TRBD1 (5 bases). Germline values: CDR1 SGHTA, CDR2 FQGNSA. This CDR3 has 13 amino acids. V gave up 5 bases and J gave up 5 bases, with 10 bases separating them. The CDR3 region has the DNA TGTGCCAGCAGCCGACAACAGGATCAGCCCCAGCATTTT. This codes for CASSRQQDQPQHF. The full variable domain, rest sourced from reference TRBV7-2 and TRBJ1-5, is GAGVSQSPSNKVTEKGKDVELRCDPISGHTALYWYRQSLGQGLEFLIYFQGNSAPDKSGLPSDRFSAERTGGSVSTLTIQRTQQEDSAVYLCASSRQQDQPQHFGDGTRLSIL.

The CDR3 region is CASSTPGQGWEQYF. The CDR3 nucleotides read TGTGCCAGCTCAACTCCGGGACAGGGTTGGGAGCAGTACTTC. J is TRBJ2-7 and V is TRBV18; TRBD1 matches at 9 bases. The trim removed 5 bases at V and 7 bases at J, leaving 9 bases unmatched. The CDR3 covers 14 residues. Germline V gene data show CDR1 as KGHSH and CDR2 as LQKENI. The full variable domain, its missing parts supplied by reference TRBV18 and TRBJ2-7, is NAGVMQNPRHLVRRRGQEARLRCSPMKGHSHVYWYRQLPEEGLKFMVYLQKENIIDESGMPKERFSAEFPKEGPSILRIQQVVRGDSAAYFCASSTPGQGWEQYFGPGTRLTVT.

The chain carries TRBV5-1 and TRBJ1-2; 8 nucleotides agree with TRBD1. Germline-derived CDR1 and CDR2 are SGHRS and YFSETQ. After removal of 3 bases from V and 6 bases from J, the junction contained 10 bases not matched to a gene. The CDR3 loop spans 15 amino acids. CDR3 in DNA: TGCGCCAGCAGCTCAACGACAGGGGTCGCGAATGGCTACACCTTC. Its translation is CASSSTTGVANGYTF.

The chain joins TRBV9 to TRBJ2-1; maybe TRBD2 (6 bases). The CDR3 has 15 amino acids. Per germline, CDR1 SGDLS and CDR2 YYNGEE. Trimming left V 0 bases short and J 4 bases short, with 11 bases between. The CDR3 region has the DNA TGTGCCAGCAGCGTAGTGGCGGGGAAGTACAATGAGCAGTTCTTC. It is translated as CASSVVAGKYNEQFF. Full variable domain (missing parts from reference TRBV9 and TRBJ2-1): DSGVTQTPKHLITATGQRVTLRCSPRSGDLSVYWYQQSLDQGLQFLIQYYNGEERAKGNILERFSAQQFPDLHSELNLSSLELGDSALYFCASSVVAGKYNEQFFGPGTRLTVL.

This chain connects TRBV2 to TRBJ2-7, with D tentatively TRBD1 (7 bases). Germline V gives CDR1 SNHLY, CDR2 FYNNEI. Trimming removed 2 bases from V and 3 bases from J, with 11 bases in between. This CDR3 is 14 amino acids long. The DNA of the CDR3 is TGTGCCAGCAGTGAACAGGGGGGAGGCTACGAGCAGTACTTC. This codes for CASSEQGGGYEQYF.

This chain connects TRBV6-5 to TRBJ2-3, with 9 bases aligning to TRBD2. With 2 bases clipped from V and 1 base from J, the junction kept 4 bases outside the gene matches. Germline-derived CDR1 and CDR2 are MNHEY and SVGAGI. This CDR3 is built from 16 residues. The CDR3 DNA sequence: TGTGCCAGCAGTTACAAAATAGCGGGGGGCACAGATACGCAGTATTTT. Translation gives CASSYKIAGGTDTQYF.

CDR3 in DNA: TGTGCCTCGTGCAGGCAGCCGGGAAACACCATATATTTT. Protein product: CASCRQPGNTIYF. V usage is TRBV12-3 or TRBV12-4 and J usage is TRBJ1-3, with unresolved D. The V end lost 11 bases, the J end lost 4 bases, and 15 bases lay between the germline ends. The CDR3 extends over 13 amino acids.

V is TRBV19 and J is TRBJ2-4; D remains ambiguous. The V and J ends lost 7 bases and 9 bases respectively, with 16 bases between them. Germline V lookup: CDR1 LNHDA, CDR2 SQIVND (reference sequence). This CDR3 comprises 13 residues. The CDR3 reads CASKAASASIQYF. CDR3 sequence (DNA): TGTGCCAGTAAGGCGGCGTCCGCGAGCATTCAGTACTTC.

V and J are TRBV6-1 and TRBJ2-1; TRBD1 matches at 7 bases. There are 16 residues in the CDR3. V lost 1 base to trimming and J lost 4 bases; unmatched junction nucleotides: 7. Germline CDR1 is MNHNS and CDR2 is SASEGT. In DNA form, the CDR3 reads TGTGCCAGCAGTGAAGTGAGGGGGCTTTCGTACAATGAGCAGTTCTTC. Translating it yields CASSEVRGLSYNEQFF.

V is TRBV5-6 and J is TRBJ1-2, with D perhaps matching TRBD1 (5 bases). V lost 4 bases and J lost 1, with 8 bases in between. The germline CDR1 and CDR2 sequences are SGHDT and YYEEEE. The CDR3 has 13 residues. CDR3: CASSPGGNYGYTF. The CDR3 coding sequence is TGTGCCAGCAGCCCGGGGGGTAACTATGGCTACACCTTC.